Sequencing of this T cell receptor (beta chain) was carried out in a study of T cells after yellow fever vaccination. This clonotype came up a few times. MiXCR, run by TCRdb on the 5' RACE reads, gives a single entry per CDR3 protein. The table lists about 340,000 distinct CDR3 sequences, roughly 9.4% of them singletons. The sample consisted of PBMCs, taken on the day of the first yellow fever vaccination. This clonotype was obtained from a man aged 18 to 29 who received the YFV17D yellow fever vaccine.

The CDR3 sequence: CASSPPRAGNTEAFF. CDR3 DNA sequence: TGTGCCAGCTCACCACCTAGGGCCGGTAACACTGAAGCTTTCTTT. The genes are TRBV18 and TRBJ1-1; D remains ambiguous. The V and J ends lost 0 bases and 2 bases respectively, with 10 bases between them. Germline V lookup: CDR1 KGHSH, CDR2 LQKENI. CDR3 length equals 15 residues. Full variable domain (outside the CDR3, taken from reference TRBV18 and TRBJ1-1): NAGVMQNPRHLVRRRGQEARLRCSPMKGHSHVYWYRQLPEEGLKFMVYLQKENIIDESGMPKERFSAEFPKEGPSILRIQQVVRGDSAAYFCASSPPRAGNTEAFFGQGTRLTVV.